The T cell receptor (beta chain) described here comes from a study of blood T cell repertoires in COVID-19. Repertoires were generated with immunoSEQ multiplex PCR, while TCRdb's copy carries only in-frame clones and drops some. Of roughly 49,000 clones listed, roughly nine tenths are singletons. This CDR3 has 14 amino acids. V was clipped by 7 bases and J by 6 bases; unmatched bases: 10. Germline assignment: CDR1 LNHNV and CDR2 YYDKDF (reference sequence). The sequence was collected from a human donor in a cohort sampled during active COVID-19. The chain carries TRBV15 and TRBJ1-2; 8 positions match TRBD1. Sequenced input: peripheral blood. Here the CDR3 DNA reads TGTGCCACCACCCCGGGCAGGGGGCGCGATGGCTACACCTTC. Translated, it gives CATTPGRGRDGYTF.